These 4 T cell receptor beta chains were sequenced from one sample in a study of CD8+CD57+ T cells in acquired aplastic anemia. Flow cytometry had shown expanded CD8+CD57+ cells in the patients chosen for sequencing. Genomic DNA, serving as template, underwent TCR beta VDJ and CDR3 profiling. TCRdb processed the reads anew with MiXCR; each CDR3 protein has one entry. This table holds hundreds of thousands of distinct CDR3 sequences, around 33% found once. The sample taken for sequencing was sorted CD4+, CD8+, or CD8+CD57+ T cells (not recorded which) from PBMCs. The receptors come from a human donor with aplastic anemia.

The chain joins TRBV20-1 to TRBJ2-4; no definite D call. The V gene's germline CDR1 is DFQATT and CDR2 SNEGSKA (reference sequence). V was trimmed by 3 bases and J by 1 base, leaving 10 bases between them. CDR3 length equals 14 residues. DNA of the CDR3: TGCAGTGCTAGCCCCCTTATCGCCAAAAACATTCAGTACTTC. It specifies CSASPLIAKNIQYF.

At least ten counts were recorded for this clonotype. The rearrangement uses TRBV19 and TRBJ1-2; no clear D gene. In germline, CDR1 is LNHDA, CDR2 SQIVND (reference sequence). The ends were cut back, 1 base at V and 6 bases at J, with 3 bases in the middle. This CDR3 is built from 11 residues. The CDR3 protein is CASSIGHGYTF. As DNA, the CDR3 is TGTGCCAGTAGTATAGGGCATGGCTACACCTTC.

The rearrangement links TRBV10-3 to TRBJ2-5, with a tentative D call TRBD2 (6 bases). V was shortened by 0 bases and J by 2 bases, with 10 bases between the two germline ends. The CDR3 totals 15 residues. CDR1 and CDR2 from the germline V gene are ENHRY and SYGVKD. The CDR3 here is CAISESGGLQETQYF. As DNA, the CDR3 is TGTGCCATCAGTGAGTCGGGGGGACTGCAAGAGACCCAGTACTTC.

This clonotype was counted only a few times. This chain links TRBV6-5 with TRBJ1-3; D not resolved. This CDR3 region has 11 residues. Germline loops: CDR1 MNHEY, CDR2 SVGAGI. V gave up 4 bases and J gave up 5 bases, with 3 bases separating them. CDR3 sequence reads: CASSWRNTIYF. In nucleotides, the CDR3 is TGTGCCAGCAGTTGGAGAAACACCATATATTTT.